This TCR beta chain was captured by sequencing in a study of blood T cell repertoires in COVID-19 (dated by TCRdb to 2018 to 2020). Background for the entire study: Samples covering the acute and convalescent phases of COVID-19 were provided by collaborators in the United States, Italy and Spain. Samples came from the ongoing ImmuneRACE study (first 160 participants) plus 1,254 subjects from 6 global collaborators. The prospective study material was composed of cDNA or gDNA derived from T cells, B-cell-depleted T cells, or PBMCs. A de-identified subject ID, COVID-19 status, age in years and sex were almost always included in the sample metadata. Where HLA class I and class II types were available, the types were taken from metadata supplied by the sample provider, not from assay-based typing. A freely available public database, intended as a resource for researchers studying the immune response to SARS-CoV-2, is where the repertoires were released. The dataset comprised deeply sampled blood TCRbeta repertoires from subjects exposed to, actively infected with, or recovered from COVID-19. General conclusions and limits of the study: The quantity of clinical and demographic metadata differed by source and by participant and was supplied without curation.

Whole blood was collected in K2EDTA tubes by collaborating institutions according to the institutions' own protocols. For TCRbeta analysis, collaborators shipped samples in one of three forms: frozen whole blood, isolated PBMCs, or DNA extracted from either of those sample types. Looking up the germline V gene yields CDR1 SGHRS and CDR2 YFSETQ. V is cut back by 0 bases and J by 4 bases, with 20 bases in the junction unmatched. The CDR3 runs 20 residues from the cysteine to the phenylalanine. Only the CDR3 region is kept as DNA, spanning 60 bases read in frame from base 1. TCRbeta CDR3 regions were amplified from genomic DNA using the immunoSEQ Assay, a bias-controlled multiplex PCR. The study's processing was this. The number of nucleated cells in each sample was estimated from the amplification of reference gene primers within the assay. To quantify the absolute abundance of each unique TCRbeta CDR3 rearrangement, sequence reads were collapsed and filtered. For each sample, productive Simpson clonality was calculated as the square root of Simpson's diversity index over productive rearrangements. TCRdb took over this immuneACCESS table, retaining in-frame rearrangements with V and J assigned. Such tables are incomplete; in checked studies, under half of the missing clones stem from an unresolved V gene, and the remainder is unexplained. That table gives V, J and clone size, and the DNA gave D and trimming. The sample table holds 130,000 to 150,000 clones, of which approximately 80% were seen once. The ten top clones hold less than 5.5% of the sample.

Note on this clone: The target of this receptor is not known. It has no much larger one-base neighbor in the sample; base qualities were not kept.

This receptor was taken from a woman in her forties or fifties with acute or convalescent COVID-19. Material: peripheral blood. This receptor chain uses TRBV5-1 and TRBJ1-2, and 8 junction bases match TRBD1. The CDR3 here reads CASSLADSVQGAISAYGYTF. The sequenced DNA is TGCGCCAGCAGCTTGGCCGATTCGGTGCAGGGGGCTATCTCCGCCTATGGCTACACCTTC.